A selection of T cell receptor beta chains follows, all from one sample in a study of tumor-infiltrating lymphocytes in oesophageal squamous cell carcinoma. TCRdb reprocessed the PCR reads via MiXCR and lists one record per CDR3 protein. The sample includes some 16,000 distinct CDR3 sequences, around 46% of them seen just once. The material sequenced was normal esophageal tissue next to the tumor. The source is a female donor with esophageal squamous cell carcinoma. Both conserved end residues are part of each CDR3. The D gene is left open where the match is weak. Clone size is shown for a subset of rows, as once, few, many or a class of expanded clone.

cdr3_nt: TGTGCCAGCAGGACTAGCGGGAGCCTCAATGAGCAGTTCTTC; cdr3_aa: CASRTSGSLNEQFF; j_call: TRBJ2-1; d_call: TRBD2; v_call: TRBV28; clone_size: -
cdr3_nt: TGTGCCAGCAGCTTTAGCCGGGAGACCCAGTTCTTC; cdr3_aa: CASSFSRETQFF; j_call: TRBJ2-1; d_call: -; v_call: TRBV7-6; clone_size: -
cdr3_nt: TGTGCCAGCAGTAATACAGGAGGTGCAACTAATGAAAAACTGTTTTTT; cdr3_aa: CASSNTGGATNEKLFF; j_call: TRBJ1-4; d_call: -; v_call: TRBV28; clone_size: -
cdr3_nt: TGTGCCAGCAGTTTATCGAATGTAGGAGAGCAGTTCTTC; cdr3_aa: CASSLSNVGEQFF; j_call: TRBJ2-1; d_call: -; v_call: TRBV27; clone_size: -
cdr3_nt: TGTGCCAGCAGTGTCGGGACTAGCGTACGCTACGAGCAGTACTTC; cdr3_aa: CASSVGTSVRYEQYF; j_call: TRBJ2-7; d_call: TRBD2; v_call: TRBV6-1; clone_size: -
cdr3_nt: TGTGCCAGCAGTTTAGGTGGCCAGGATTTCAACTATGGCTACACCTTC; cdr3_aa: CASSLGGQDFNYGYTF; j_call: TRBJ1-2; d_call: -; v_call: TRBV28; clone_size: once
cdr3_nt: TGTGCCAGCAGCCCTGGGGCTAGCGGGGGAACGCAGTATTTT; cdr3_aa: CASSPGASGGTQYF; j_call: TRBJ2-3; d_call: TRBD2; v_call: TRBV7-3; clone_size: few
cdr3_nt: TGTGCCAGCAGCTTAGTTTCGGGGTTCGCAGATACGCAGTATTTT; cdr3_aa: CASSLVSGFADTQYF; j_call: TRBJ2-3; d_call: -; v_call: TRBV11-2; clone_size: -
cdr3_nt: TGTGCCAGCAGCTTAGATCAGGCAGGGGACGAGCAGTACTTC; cdr3_aa: CASSLDQAGDEQYF; j_call: TRBJ2-7; d_call: -; v_call: TRBV11-2; clone_size: -
cdr3_nt: TGTGCCAGCAGCTCACGACTCCCCGGGACAGGGACATACAATGAGCAGTTCTTC; cdr3_aa: CASSSRLPGTGTYNEQFF; j_call: TRBJ2-1; d_call: TRBD1; v_call: TRBV7-2; clone_size: few
cdr3_nt: TGTGCCAGCAGGCAGGACAGGGCCGGCCTGGGTGAGCAGTTCTTC; cdr3_aa: CASRQDRAGLGEQFF; j_call: TRBJ2-1; d_call: TRBD1; v_call: TRBV6-6; clone_size: -
cdr3_nt: TGTGCCAGCAGCCTCTCGACTAGCGGGAGTTTTCGTAGCTCCTACAATGAGCAGTACTTC; cdr3_aa: CASSLSTSGSFRSSYNEQYF; j_call: TRBJ2-7; d_call: TRBD2; v_call: TRBV7-9; clone_size: many
cdr3_nt: TGTGCCAGCAGTCTCCGGGACCTTACGGACGAGCAGTACTTC; cdr3_aa: CASSLRDLTDEQYF; j_call: TRBJ2-7; d_call: -; v_call: TRBV12-3/TRBV12-4; clone_size: -
cdr3_nt: TGTGCCAGCAGTCCGACTGCGGTTAGCTCTGGAAACACCATATATTTT; cdr3_aa: CASSPTAVSSGNTIYF; j_call: TRBJ1-3; d_call: -; v_call: TRBV27; clone_size: few
cdr3_nt: TGTGCCAGCAGTTTGGTCGGAAGGAATGAAAAACTGTTTTTT; cdr3_aa: CASSLVGRNEKLFF; j_call: TRBJ1-4; d_call: -; v_call: TRBV28; clone_size: many
cdr3_nt: TGTGCCAGCAGCTCACAGGGGAGTATGAAGACAAATGAGCAGTTCTTC; cdr3_aa: CASSSQGSMKTNEQFF; j_call: TRBJ2-1; d_call: TRBD1; v_call: TRBV7-8; clone_size: -
cdr3_nt: TGTGCCAGCAGCTTTTCGAGCACCCTGAGCAATGAGCAGTTCTTC; cdr3_aa: CASSFSSTLSNEQFF; j_call: TRBJ2-1; d_call: -; v_call: TRBV11-1; clone_size: -
cdr3_nt: TGTGCCAGCACCCTCTTAGGGGGGACCCAGTACTTC; cdr3_aa: CASTLLGGTQYF; j_call: TRBJ2-5; d_call: -; v_call: TRBV7-2; clone_size: many
cdr3_nt: TGCGCCACCGGACAGCTGAACACTGAAGCTTTCTTT; cdr3_aa: CATGQLNTEAFF; j_call: TRBJ1-1; d_call: -; v_call: TRBV10-2; clone_size: many
cdr3_nt: TGTGCCAGCAGCGACAGGGGGCGTGGTGGCTACACCTTC; cdr3_aa: CASSDRGRGGYTF; j_call: TRBJ1-2; d_call: TRBD1; v_call: TRBV12-3/TRBV12-4; clone_size: many
cdr3_nt: TGTGCCAGCAGCCGGCGGGGGAGCGGGGGCTACAATGAGCAGTACTTC; cdr3_aa: CASSRRGSGGYNEQYF; j_call: TRBJ2-7; d_call: TRBD2; v_call: TRBV11-2; clone_size: -
cdr3_nt: TGTGCCAGCAGCTTAGACAGATACAATGAGCAGTTCTTC; cdr3_aa: CASSLDRYNEQFF; j_call: TRBJ2-1; d_call: -; v_call: TRBV11-3; clone_size: -
cdr3_nt: TGTGCCAGCAGCTTAAGCCGGGGCGACTACAATGAGCAGTTCTTC; cdr3_aa: CASSLSRGDYNEQFF; j_call: TRBJ2-1; d_call: -; v_call: TRBV11-2; clone_size: few
cdr3_nt: TGTGCCAGCAGCTACGACAGAAACTGGAGGGCCTACGAGCAGTACTTC; cdr3_aa: CASSYDRNWRAYEQYF; j_call: TRBJ2-7; d_call: -; v_call: TRBV7-8; clone_size: -
cdr3_nt: TGCGCCAGCAGCGATGGGACAGGGCCTTCACCCGGTGAAGCTTTCTTT; cdr3_aa: CASSDGTGPSPGEAFF; j_call: TRBJ1-1; d_call: TRBD1; v_call: TRBV5-1; clone_size: few
cdr3_nt: TGTGCCAGCAGTGTTCAGGGGGTTGAAAAACTGTTTTTT; cdr3_aa: CASSVQGVEKLFF; j_call: TRBJ1-4; d_call: TRBD1; v_call: TRBV2; clone_size: -
cdr3_nt: TGTGCCAGCAGCGCGGGACTAGCGGGGGGAAAGCCGAACACCGGGGAGCTGTTTTTT; cdr3_aa: CASSAGLAGGKPNTGELFF; j_call: TRBJ2-2; d_call: TRBD2; v_call: TRBV7-2; clone_size: many
cdr3_nt: TGTGCCAGCAGTTTAGGGGTAGCGGGAGGGGCGAACACCGGGGAGCTGTTTTTT; cdr3_aa: CASSLGVAGGANTGELFF; j_call: TRBJ2-2; d_call: TRBD2; v_call: TRBV28; clone_size: many
cdr3_nt: TGTGCCAGCAGCTTAGATCTTTCACGGGGGCTCGGGAACACTGAAGCTTTCTTT; cdr3_aa: CASSLDLSRGLGNTEAFF; j_call: TRBJ1-1; d_call: -; v_call: TRBV11-2; clone_size: many
cdr3_nt: TGTGCCAGCAGTTTGTCTCCCTCCCAACTCGGCAATGAGCAGTACTTC; cdr3_aa: CASSLSPSQLGNEQYF; j_call: TRBJ2-5; d_call: -; v_call: TRBV27; clone_size: many
cdr3_nt: TGTGCCAGCAGCCCCTCGCGGGGTTCATACAATGAGCAGTTCTTC; cdr3_aa: CASSPSRGSYNEQFF; j_call: TRBJ2-1; d_call: -; v_call: TRBV11-2; clone_size: many
cdr3_nt: TGTGCCAGCAGTTTAACCGGTGGGAGCAATCAGCCCCAGCATTTT; cdr3_aa: CASSLTGGSNQPQHF; j_call: TRBJ1-5; d_call: -; v_call: TRBV27; clone_size: -
cdr3_nt: TGCAGCGCGATGGGTACAGCTCCGGGCGGGGAGCTGTTTTTT; cdr3_aa: CSAMGTAPGGELFF; j_call: TRBJ2-2; d_call: -; v_call: TRBV29-1; clone_size: few
cdr3_nt: TGTGCCAGCAGCATTAACACCGGGGAGCTGTTTTTT; cdr3_aa: CASSINTGELFF; j_call: TRBJ2-2; d_call: -; v_call: TRBV7-6; clone_size: -
cdr3_nt: TGTGCCTGGAGTGTACACGGGGGCGGGGAGCAGTACTTC; cdr3_aa: CAWSVHGGGEQYF; j_call: TRBJ2-7; d_call: -; v_call: TRBV30; clone_size: -
cdr3_nt: TGTGCCAGCAGTTTACGGGGCGGGAGTAGGGCAGATACGCAGTATTTT; cdr3_aa: CASSLRGGSRADTQYF; j_call: TRBJ2-3; d_call: TRBD2; v_call: TRBV27; clone_size: many
cdr3_nt: TGTGCCAGCAGTTACTCGCGGACAGGGGGGAACTATGGCTACACCTTC; cdr3_aa: CASSYSRTGGNYGYTF; j_call: TRBJ1-2; d_call: TRBD1; v_call: TRBV6-6; clone_size: many
cdr3_nt: TGTGCCAGCAGTTTAGCCGGACTAGCGGGCGGTCGGGAGCAGTACTTC; cdr3_aa: CASSLAGLAGGREQYF; j_call: TRBJ2-7; d_call: TRBD2; v_call: TRBV12-3/TRBV12-4; clone_size: -
cdr3_nt: TGTGCCAGCAGCTTAGGGGCCGGGACAGGGCAAGAGACCCAGTACTTC; cdr3_aa: CASSLGAGTGQETQYF; j_call: TRBJ2-5; d_call: TRBD1; v_call: TRBV7-2; clone_size: -
cdr3_nt: TGCGCCAGCAGCCAAGAATTGAAACCCTACGAGCAGTACTTC; cdr3_aa: CASSQELKPYEQYF; j_call: TRBJ2-7; d_call: -; v_call: TRBV4-1; clone_size: -
cdr3_nt: TGTGCCAGCAGCCTCGACAGGGTTAATGAAAAACTGTTTTTT; cdr3_aa: CASSLDRVNEKLFF; j_call: TRBJ1-4; d_call: TRBD1; v_call: TRBV7-4; clone_size: -
cdr3_nt: TGTGCCAGCAGTAGAGTTCAGTTAAGCAATCAGCCCCAGCATTTT; cdr3_aa: CASSRVQLSNQPQHF; j_call: TRBJ1-5; d_call: -; v_call: TRBV6-1; clone_size: medium-sized
cdr3_nt: TGTGCTAGCAGCTCTCTAGCGGGAGGGCCAGATGAGCAGTTCTTC; cdr3_aa: CASSSLAGGPDEQFF; j_call: TRBJ2-1; d_call: TRBD2; v_call: TRBV7-6; clone_size: few